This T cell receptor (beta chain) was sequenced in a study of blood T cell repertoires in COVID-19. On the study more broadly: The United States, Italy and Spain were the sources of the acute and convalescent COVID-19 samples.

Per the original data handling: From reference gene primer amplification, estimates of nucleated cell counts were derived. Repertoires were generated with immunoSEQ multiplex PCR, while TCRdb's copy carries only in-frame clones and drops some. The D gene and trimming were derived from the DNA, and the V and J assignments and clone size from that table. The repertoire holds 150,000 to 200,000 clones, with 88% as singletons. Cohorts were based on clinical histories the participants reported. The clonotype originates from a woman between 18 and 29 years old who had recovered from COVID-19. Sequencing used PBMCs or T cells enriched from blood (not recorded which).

This chain's CDR3 is CASSLWSGQGSPGYTF. In DNA, the CDR3 is TGCGCCAGCAGCTTGTGGTCAGGACAGGGTTCTCCTGGCTACACCTTC. The rearrangement uses TRBV5-1 and TRBJ1-2, with TRBD1 matching over 8 bases. Losses at the gene ends were 1 base for V and 7 bases for J; bases not matched to a gene: 12. Per the germline V gene, CDR1 is SGHRS and CDR2 is YFSETQ. This CDR3 spans 16 amino acids. The full variable domain, completed using reference TRBV5-1 and TRBJ1-2, is KAGVTQTPRYLIKTRGQQVTLSCSPISGHRSVSWYQQTPGQGLQFLFEYFSETQRNKGNFPGRFSGRQFSNSRSEMNVSTLELGDSALYLCASSLWSGQGSPGYTFGSGTRLTVV.